This T cell receptor beta chain was profiled in a study of T-cell reconstitution after alpha-beta-depleted transplantation in children. Germline CDR1 and CDR2: KGHDR and SFDVKD. The V and J ends lost 3 bases and 4 bases respectively, with 13 bases between them. The CDR3 is made up of 15 amino acids. Only a few counts were recorded for this clonotype. Unique molecular identifiers tagged the TCRbeta library. A single record per CDR3 protein comes from TCRdb applying MiXCR to the PCR reads. The sample has about 360,000 distinct CDR3 sequences, 13% seen once. The gene calls are TRBV24-1 and TRBJ2-3; a possible D gene is TRBD1 (6 bases). The specimen comprised PBMCs, sampled from the stem cell graft. The sequence derives from a human donor who donated a stem cell graft to a child with Fanconi anemia. For the CDR3, the DNA is TGTGCCACCAGTGATGTACAGGGTTTCGCAGATACGCAGTATTTT. As protein: CATSDVQGFADTQYF.